The T cell receptor beta chain described here comes from a study of PD-1 blockade in classical Hodgkin lymphoma. The assay was immunoSEQ multiplex PCR, and TCRdb's table has in-frame clones only and misses some. Of around 70,000 clones listed, 70% to 75% are singletons. With no exception, relapse followed autologous stem cell transplantation in all patients, and brentuximab vedotin exposure varied. The receptor's source is a human donor with classical Hodgkin lymphoma. This specimen was peripheral blood mononuclear cells (PBMCs), taken before the second cycle of nivolumab.

This CDR3 reads CASLPPGSNTGELFF. In DNA form, the CDR3 reads TGCGCCTCCCTCCCCCCAGGCTCTAACACCGGGGAGCTGTTTTTT. This chain connects TRBV5-1 to TRBJ2-2; no reliable D call. This CDR3 comprises 15 residues. CDR1 is SGHRS, CDR2 YFSETQ, per germline. Trimming stripped 10 bases from V and 2 bases from J, with 18 bases between.